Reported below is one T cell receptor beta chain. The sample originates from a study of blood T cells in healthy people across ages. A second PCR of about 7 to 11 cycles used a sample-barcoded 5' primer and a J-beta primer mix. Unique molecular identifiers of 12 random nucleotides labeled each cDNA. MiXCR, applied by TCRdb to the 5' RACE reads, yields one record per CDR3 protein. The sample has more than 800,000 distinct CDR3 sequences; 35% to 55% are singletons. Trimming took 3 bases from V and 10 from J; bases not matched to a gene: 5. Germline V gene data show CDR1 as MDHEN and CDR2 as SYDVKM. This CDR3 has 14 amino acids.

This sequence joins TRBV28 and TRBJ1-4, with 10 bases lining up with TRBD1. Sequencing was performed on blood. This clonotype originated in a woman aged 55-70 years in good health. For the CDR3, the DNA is TGTGCCAGCAGTTTGGGGACAGGGGAAGGAAAACTGTTTTTT. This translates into CASSLGTGEGKLFF.